This TCR beta chain is drawn from a study of T-cell reconstitution after alpha-beta-depleted transplantation in children. This sample's TCRbeta library carried unique molecular identifier barcodes. TCRdb used MiXCR to reprocess the PCR reads, holding one entry per CDR3 protein. The repertoire holds approximately 1,000,000 distinct CDR3 sequences, roughly 29% seen once, with 28% in the top ten. The CDR3 spans 19 residues. CDR1 and CDR2 (germline): MDHEN, SYDVKM. V trimming: 6 bases; J trimming: 0 bases; junction bases outside the gene matches: 15. The rearrangement uses TRBV28 and TRBJ1-5; 9 bases are a match to TRBD1. Material: PBMCs, mostly from graft donor cells, obtained 360 days after TCRalphabeta/CD19-depleted stem cell transplant. The receptor comes from a boy in the first two years of life who had a stem cell transplant for SCID, so the T cells may come from the graft donor. CDR3 nucleotide sequence: TGTGCCAGCAGCATAGGAAGAGACAGGGGGTTGGTTAGCAATCAGCCCCAGCATTTT. This codes for CASSIGRDRGLVSNQPQHF.